What follows describes a single TCR beta chain. At one of its ends the junction is not consistent with the germline gene, which may arise from a read error. The CDR3 sequence is 13 residues long. CDR1 is SSHAT, CDR2 FNYEAQ, per germline (reference sequence). The record originates from a study of blood T cell repertoires in COVID-19. Whole-study context: Sites across the United States, Italy and Spain contributed samples from acute and convalescent COVID-19.

Clones were read by immunoSEQ multiplex PCR, and TCRdb kept only the in-frame ones, dropping some. The sample holds about 80,000 clones; about 91% are singletons and the top ten take 6.5% to 8.5%. The sequence was collected from an elderly woman with acute or convalescent COVID-19. Sequencing was done on a sample of peripheral blood. The chain combines TRBV7-7 with TRBJ2-5; no clear D gene. The CDR3 spells CASSRTFRETQYF. CDR3 sequence (DNA): TGTGCTAGCAGCCGTACGTTCCGGGAGACCCAGTACTTC.